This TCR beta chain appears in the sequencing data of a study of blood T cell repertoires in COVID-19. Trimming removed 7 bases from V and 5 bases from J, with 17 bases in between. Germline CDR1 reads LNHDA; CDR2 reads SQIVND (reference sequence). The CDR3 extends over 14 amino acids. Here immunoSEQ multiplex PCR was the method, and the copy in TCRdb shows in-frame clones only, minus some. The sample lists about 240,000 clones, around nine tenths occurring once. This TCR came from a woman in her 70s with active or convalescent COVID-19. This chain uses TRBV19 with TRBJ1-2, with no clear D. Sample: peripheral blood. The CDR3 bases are TGTGCCAGTACCCTCGGCGAGGGCGGGTATGGCTACACCTTC. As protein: CASTLGEGGYGYTF.